This is a list of T cell receptor beta chains from one sample in a study of radiotherapy plus CTLA-4 blockade in lung cancer. Here immunoSEQ multiplex PCR was the method, and the copy in TCRdb shows in-frame clones only, minus some. The sample holds some 64,000 clones; 70% to 85% are singletons and the top ten take approximately 4.5%. Sequencing used peripheral blood, obtained from a patient treated with radiotherapy plus ipilimumab. The source of these receptors is a human donor with non-small cell lung cancer who had a complete response to radiotherapy plus ipilimumab. CDR3s include the opening cysteine and the closing phenylalanine or tryptophan.

J gene,V gene,CDR3 protein
TRBJ1-1,TRBV9,CASSVDTNTEAFF
TRBJ1-2,TRBV9,CASREGTGGQFYGYTF
TRBJ1-2,TRBV18,CASSPGGPSNYGYTF
TRBJ2-5,TRBV5-6,CASSLGQGIVETQYF
TRBJ1-3,TRBV11-2,CASSSPRFGNTIYF
TRBJ1-3,TRBV5-1,CASTKDRVGNTIYF
TRBJ1-1,TRBV7-8,CASSFEANTEAFF
TRBJ2-6,TRBV19,CASSGTSGSGANVLTF
TRBJ2-5,TRBV7-2,CASSPLAGVETQYF
TRBJ1-3,TRBV4-1,CASSQEQEISGNTIYF
TRBJ2-1,TRBV7-2,CASSLSLAGDEQFF
TRBJ1-2,TRBV5-1,CASSWGDSGQHYTF
TRBJ2-1,TRBV19,CASSMTAAVSYNEQFF
TRBJ2-5,TRBV4-3,CASSQGDSFQETQYF
TRBJ1-5,TRBV6-5,CASSYSSAQPQHF
TRBJ1-4,TRBV19,CASSKAGYEKLFF
TRBJ1-3,TRBV29-1,CSVGNSGNTIYF
TRBJ1-2,TRBV4-1,CASSQDWGTRYGYTF
TRBJ2-3,TRBV9,CASSVGEGLGTDTQYF
TRBJ1-4,TRBV15,CATSGFKEGGLFF
TRBJ1-6,TRBV30,CAWSIGSYNSPLHF
TRBJ1-4,TRBV5-6,CASSLQGVGTNEKLFF
TRBJ1-2,TRBV5-1,CASSPAWTAANYGYTF
TRBJ2-5,TRBV5-4,CASSPGLSETQYF
TRBJ1-1,TRBV11-2,CASSLVSTGSTEAFF
TRBJ2-7,TRBV20-1,CSARGAYEQYF
TRBJ1-1,TRBV15,CATSRPPIRTGDLFTEAFF